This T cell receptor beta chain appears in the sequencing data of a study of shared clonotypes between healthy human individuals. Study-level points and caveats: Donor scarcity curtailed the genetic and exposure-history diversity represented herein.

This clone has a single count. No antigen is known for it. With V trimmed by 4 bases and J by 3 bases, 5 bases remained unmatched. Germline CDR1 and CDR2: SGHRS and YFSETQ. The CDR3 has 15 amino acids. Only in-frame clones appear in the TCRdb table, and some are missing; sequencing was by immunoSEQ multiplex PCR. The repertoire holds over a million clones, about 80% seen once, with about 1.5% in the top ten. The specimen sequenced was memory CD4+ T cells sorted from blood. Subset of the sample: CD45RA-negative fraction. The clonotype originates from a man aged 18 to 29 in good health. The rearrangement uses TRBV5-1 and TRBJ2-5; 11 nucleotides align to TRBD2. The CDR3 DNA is TGCGCCAGCAGCCCCTTTAGCGGGAGGGAAGAGACCCAGTACTTC. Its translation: CASSPFSGREETQYF.